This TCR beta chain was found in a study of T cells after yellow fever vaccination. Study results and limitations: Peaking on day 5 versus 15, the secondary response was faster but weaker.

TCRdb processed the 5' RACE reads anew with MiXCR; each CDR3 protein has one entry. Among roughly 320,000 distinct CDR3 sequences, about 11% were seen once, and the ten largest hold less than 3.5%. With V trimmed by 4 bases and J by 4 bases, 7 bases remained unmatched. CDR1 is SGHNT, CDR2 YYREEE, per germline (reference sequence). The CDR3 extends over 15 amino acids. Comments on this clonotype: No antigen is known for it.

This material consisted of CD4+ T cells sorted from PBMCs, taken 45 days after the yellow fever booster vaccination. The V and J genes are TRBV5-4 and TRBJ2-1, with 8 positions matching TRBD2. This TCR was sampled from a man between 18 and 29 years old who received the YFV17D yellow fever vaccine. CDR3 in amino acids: CASSMTSALYNEQFF. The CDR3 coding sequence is TGTGCCAGCAGCATGACTAGCGCCCTGTACAATGAGCAGTTCTTC.